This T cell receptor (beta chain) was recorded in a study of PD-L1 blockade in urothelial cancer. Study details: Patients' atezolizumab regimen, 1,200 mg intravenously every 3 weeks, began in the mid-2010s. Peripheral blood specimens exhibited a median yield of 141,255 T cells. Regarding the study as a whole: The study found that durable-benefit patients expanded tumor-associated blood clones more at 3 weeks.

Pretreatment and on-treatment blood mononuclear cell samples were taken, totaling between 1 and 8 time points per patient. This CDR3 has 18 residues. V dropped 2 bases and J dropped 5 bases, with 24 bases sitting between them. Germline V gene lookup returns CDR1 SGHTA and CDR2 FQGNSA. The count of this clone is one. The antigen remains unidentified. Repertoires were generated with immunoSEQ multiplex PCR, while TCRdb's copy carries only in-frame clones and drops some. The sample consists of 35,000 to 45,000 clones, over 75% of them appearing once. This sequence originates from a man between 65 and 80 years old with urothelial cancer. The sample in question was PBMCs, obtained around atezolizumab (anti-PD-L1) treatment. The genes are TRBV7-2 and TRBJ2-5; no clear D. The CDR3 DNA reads TGTGCCAGCAGCTTAAACGCCGTGAGGCTAGAGCGTGTGGAGACCCAGTACTTC. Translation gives CASSLNAVRLERVETQYF.